This record concerns one TCR beta chain sequence. The CDR3 runs 12 residues. V lost 2 bases, J lost 7 bases, and 6 bases lay in between. Germline V gene lookup returns CDR1 LNHDA and CDR2 SQIVND (reference sequence). Profiled with immunoSEQ multiplex PCR; TCRdb holds only in-frame clones, not every one. The data contain tens of thousands of clones, about 79% of them singletons. This sample was taken from a study of blood T cell repertoires in COVID-19. Whole-study context: Nucleic acid was either cDNA or gDNA, and it came from T cells, B-cell-depleted T cells, or PBMCs.

The clonotype comes from a man in his 70s with acute or convalescent COVID-19. Sequenced input: peripheral blood. V is TRBV19 and J is TRBJ1-5; no firm D call. The DNA of the CDR3 is TGTGCCAGTAGTATAATTGGCCAGCCCCAGCATTTT. It codes for CASSIIGQPQHF.